The clone carrying this T cell receptor beta chain has more than one count but fewer than ten. This sample stems from a study of shared clonotypes between healthy human individuals. Trimming shortened V by 4 bases and J by 1 base, and 9 bases separated the two germline ends. Germline V gene lookup returns CDR1 SGHDT and CDR2 YYEEEE. This CDR3 has 13 amino acids. Profiling relied on immunoSEQ multiplex PCR, and the TCRdb table lists in-frame clones only, not all of them. The sample comprises approximately 1.1 million clones, roughly 74% of which are singletons, and approximately 0.5% rests with the top ten.

This rearrangement joins TRBV5-6 to TRBJ2-7; no reliable D call. Sequences were obtained from memory CD4+ T cells from PBMCs. Subset indicated: CD45RA-negative fraction. The sequence was obtained from a man younger than 35 in good health. Some clones in this sample may be carry-over from other donors' samples. CDR3 region: CASSPTPSYEQYF. The CDR3 bases are TGTGCCAGCAGCCCTACACCTTCCTACGAGCAGTACTTC.